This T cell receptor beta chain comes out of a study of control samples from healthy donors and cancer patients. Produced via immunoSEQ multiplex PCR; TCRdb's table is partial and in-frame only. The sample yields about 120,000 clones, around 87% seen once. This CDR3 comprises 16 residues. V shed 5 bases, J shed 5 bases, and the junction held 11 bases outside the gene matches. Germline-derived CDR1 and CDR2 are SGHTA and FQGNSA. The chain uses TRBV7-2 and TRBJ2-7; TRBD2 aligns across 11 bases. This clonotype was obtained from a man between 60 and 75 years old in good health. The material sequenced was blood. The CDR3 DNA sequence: TGTGCCAGCAGCCGGATTATTAGCGGGGGGGCCCACGAGCAGTACTTC. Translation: CASSRIISGGAHEQYF.